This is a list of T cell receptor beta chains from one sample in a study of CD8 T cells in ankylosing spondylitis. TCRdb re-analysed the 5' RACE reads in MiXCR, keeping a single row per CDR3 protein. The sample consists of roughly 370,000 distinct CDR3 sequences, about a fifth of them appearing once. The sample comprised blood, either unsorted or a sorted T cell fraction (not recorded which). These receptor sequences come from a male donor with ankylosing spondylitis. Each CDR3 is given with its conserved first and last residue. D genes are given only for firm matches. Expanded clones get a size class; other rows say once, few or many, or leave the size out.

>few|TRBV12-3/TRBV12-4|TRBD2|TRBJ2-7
TGTGCCAGCAGCCCCGCGGGAGACTCCTACGAGCAGTACTTC
CASSPAGDSYEQYF
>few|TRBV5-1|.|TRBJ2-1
TGCGCCAGCAGCTTGGTGCGGGGCAAGGGCGATGAGCAGTTCTTC
CASSLVRGKGDEQFF
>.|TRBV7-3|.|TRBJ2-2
TGTGCCAGCAGCTTACAGGCTCCTGGTTCCGGGGAGCTGTTTTTT
CASSLQAPGSGELFF
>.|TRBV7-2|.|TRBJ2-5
TGTGCCAGCAGCTTAGGAGTAGCCCCCCAAGAGACCCAGTACTTC
CASSLGVAPQETQYF
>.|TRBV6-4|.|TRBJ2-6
TGTGCCAGCAGTTTAACAACCGGGGCCAACGTCCTGACTTTC
CASSLTTGANVLTF
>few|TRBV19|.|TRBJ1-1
TGTGCCAGTAGTTCCCAGGGTAGTACTGAAGCTTTCTTT
CASSSQGSTEAFF
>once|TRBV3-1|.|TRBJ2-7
TGTGCCAGCAGCCACCCGGCCACCTACGAGCAGTACTTC
CASSHPATYEQYF
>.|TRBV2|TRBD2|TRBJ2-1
TGTGCCAGCAATAGCGGGGCTCCCACTGGGAATGAGCAGTTCTTC
CASNSGAPTGNEQFF
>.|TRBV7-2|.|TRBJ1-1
TGTGCCAGCAGCTTAGTCGCCCGGACCAACACTGAAGCTTTCTTT
CASSLVARTNTEAFF
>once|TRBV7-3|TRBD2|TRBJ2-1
TGTGCCAGCAGCCCATCTAGCGGGAGAATCTATGAGCAGTTCTTC
CASSPSSGRIYEQFF
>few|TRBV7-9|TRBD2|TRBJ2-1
TGTGCCAGCAGCTTCCCGGGACTAGCGGACAATGAGCAGTTCTTC
CASSFPGLADNEQFF
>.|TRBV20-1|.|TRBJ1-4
TGCAGTGCTGTTAATGGGGGGCGTCCCGAAAAACTGTTTTTT
CSAVNGGRPEKLFF
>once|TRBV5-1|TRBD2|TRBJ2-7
TGCGCCAGCAGCGAACTAGCGGGAGGCCGCGAGCAGTACTTC
CASSELAGGREQYF
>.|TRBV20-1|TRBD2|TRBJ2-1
TGCAGTGCTAGAGATGGGGCGGGAGTACGTAATGAGCAGTTCTTC
CSARDGAGVRNEQFF
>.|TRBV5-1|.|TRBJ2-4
TGCGCCAGCAGCAGCTTGGATAGCAAAAACATTCAGTACTTC
CASSSLDSKNIQYF
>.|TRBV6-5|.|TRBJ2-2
TGTGCCAGCAGTTACTCGACGGGGGCCGGGGAGCTGTTTTTT
CASSYSTGAGELFF
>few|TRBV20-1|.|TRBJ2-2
TGCAGTGCCTCGGAGAAGACCGGGGAGCTGTTTTTT
CSASEKTGELFF
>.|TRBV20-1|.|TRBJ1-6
TGCAGTGCTCGAACCGGGACCGCGGATTCACCCCTCCACTTT
CSARTGTADSPLHF
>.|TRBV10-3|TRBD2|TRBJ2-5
TGTGCCATCAGCGGACTAGCGGGGACCCTTGAGACCCAGTACTTC
CAISGLAGTLETQYF
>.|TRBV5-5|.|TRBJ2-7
TGTGCCAGCAGTTCCGGGATTATCCTTTACGAGCAGTACTTC
CASSSGIILYEQYF
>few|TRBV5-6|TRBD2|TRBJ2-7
TGTGCCAGCAGCTTTCCTGCGGGGACTAGCGTCAACGAGCAGTACTTC
CASSFPAGTSVNEQYF
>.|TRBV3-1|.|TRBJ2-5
TGTGCCAGCAGCTACGGGACCCAAGAGACCCAGTACTTC
CASSYGTQETQYF
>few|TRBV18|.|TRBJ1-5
TGTGCCAGCTCACGGGCGGGGAACAATCAGCCCCAGCATTTT
CASSRAGNNQPQHF
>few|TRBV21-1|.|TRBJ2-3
TGTGCCAGCAACACTCAGCGGGAACCTAGCACAGATACGCAGTATTTT
CASNTQREPSTDTQYF
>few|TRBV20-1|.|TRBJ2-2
TGCAGTGCTAGAGTTGACAGGACCGGGGAGCTGTTTTTT
CSARVDRTGELFF
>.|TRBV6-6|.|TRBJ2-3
TGTGCCAGCAGTTCCCCCACCACAGATACGCAGTATTTT
CASSSPTTDTQYF